The rows below give T cell receptor beta chains drawn from one sample of a study of PD-L1 blockade in urothelial cancer. Sequencing used immunoSEQ multiplex PCR; TCRdb keeps in-frame clones, though not all of them. The table includes 60,000 to 70,000 clones, around four fifths detected once. The sequencing used PBMCs, collected around atezolizumab (anti-PD-L1) treatment. These receptors all come from a man between 70 and 80 years old with urothelial cancer. The CDR3 runs from the conserved cysteine through the conserved F or W. The order of the fields is J gene, D gene, V gene, CDR3 length, clone size, CDR3 protein, CDR3 DNA. A D gene is named only where the DNA matches it firmly. Expanded clones get a size class; other rows say once, few or many, or leave the size out.

J: TRBJ2-5; D: .; V: TRBV6-1; length: 17; size: .; CDR3: CASSEVLGGHRQETQYF; DNA: TGTGCCAGCAGTGAAGTATTAGGGGGACATCGACAAGAGACCCAGTACTTC
J: TRBJ2-6; D: .; V: TRBV9; length: 18; size: .; CDR3: CASSGWTHGGSGANVLTF; DNA: TGTGCCAGCAGCGGATGGACTCACGGCGGCTCTGGGGCCAACGTCCTGACTTTC
J: TRBJ2-2; D: .; V: TRBV10-3; length: 13; size: .; CDR3: CAISGIDTGELFF; DNA: TGTGCCATCAGTGGTATCGACACCGGGGAGCTGTTTTTT
J: TRBJ1-1; D: .; V: TRBV11-2; length: 13; size: .; CDR3: CASRWGVGTEAFF; DNA: TGTGCCAGTCGTTGGGGAGTGGGTACTGAAGCTTTCTTT
J: TRBJ2-1; D: TRBD1; V: TRBV5-1; length: 15; size: .; CDR3: CASSWGQGDSDEQFF; DNA: TGCGCCAGCAGCTGGGGACAGGGGGATTCGGATGAGCAGTTCTTC
J: TRBJ2-1; D: .; V: TRBV6-4; length: 11; size: .; CDR3: CASSDNNEQFF; DNA: TGTGCCAGCAGTGATAATAATGAGCAGTTCTTC
J: TRBJ1-4; D: .; V: TRBV6-6; length: 14; size: .; CDR3: CASIVDPTNEKLFF; DNA: TGTGCCAGCATTGTAGATCCAACTAATGAAAAACTGTTTTTT
J: TRBJ1-1; D: .; V: TRBV29-1; length: 13; size: .; CDR3: CSVEDRKNTEAFF; DNA: TGCAGCGTTGAAGACAGGAAAAACACTGAAGCTTTCTTT
J: TRBJ2-1; D: .; V: TRBV10-1; length: 14; size: .; CDR3: CASSESLASNEQFF; DNA: TGCGCCAGCAGTGAGTCCTTAGCGTCGAATGAGCAGTTCTTC
J: TRBJ2-7; D: TRBD2; V: TRBV7-8; length: 14; size: once; CDR3: CASSSAGLAYEQYF; DNA: TGTGCCAGCAGCTCCGCCGGACTAGCCTACGAGCAGTACTTC
J: TRBJ2-7; D: .; V: TRBV15; length: 12; size: .; CDR3: CATSRDSAGRNF; DNA: TGTGCCACCAGCAGAGATTCGGCGGGGCGGAACTTC
J: TRBJ1-3; D: .; V: TRBV6-1; length: 15; size: .; CDR3: CASSEDGRAGNTIYF; DNA: TGTGCCAGCAGTGAAGATGGGCGGGCCGGAAACACCATATATTTT
J: TRBJ1-2; D: .; V: TRBV6-5; length: 15; size: .; CDR3: CASSSIFRGAHGYTF; DNA: TGTGCCAGCAGTTCAATCTTCAGGGGAGCCCACGGCTACACCTTC
J: TRBJ1-2; D: .; V: TRBV9; length: 13; size: .; CDR3: CASSDTGPQGYTF; DNA: TGTGCCAGCAGTGATACAGGGCCGCAGGGCTACACCTTC
J: TRBJ2-7; D: .; V: TRBV7-9; length: 13; size: .; CDR3: CASSLTGTYEQYF; DNA: TGTGCCAGCAGCCTAACAGGGACCTACGAGCAGTACTTC